This T cell receptor beta chain comes out of a study of blood T cell repertoires in COVID-19. The wider study: The United States, Italy and Spain supplied acute and convalescent COVID-19 samples. T cells, B-cell-depleted T cells, or PBMCs supplied cDNA or gDNA.

This CDR3 is built from 12 residues. Trimming removed 3 bases from V and 8 bases from J, with 7 bases in between. In germline, CDR1 is KGHSH, CDR2 LQKENI. Under the authors' procedure: Reference gene primer amplification gave nucleated cell count estimates. Some clones are missing from TCRdb's copy, which holds only in-frame ones; the method was immunoSEQ multiplex PCR. D and trimming were read from the DNA, whereas the V and J calls and clone size are those reported in that table. The sample lists about 200,000 clones, approximately 84% occurring once. This sequence joins TRBV18 and TRBJ1-4; D is unclear. The clonotype was recovered from a woman aged 50 to 60 with active or convalescent COVID-19. Sequenced sample: peripheral blood. CDR3 loop: CASSPLREKLFF. Here the CDR3 DNA reads TGTGCCAGCTCACCCCTACGAGAAAAACTGTTTTTT.